The entry below describes one TCR beta chain. Its antigen remains unidentified. Expressed TCRB transcripts were sequenced, since all the RNA that had been isolated was reverse transcribed. Assay used: immunoSEQ multiplex PCR; TCRdb lists only in-frame clones, some missing. Of 150,000 to 200,000 clones in the sample, roughly 60% were seen once. Per germline, CDR1 SGHTA and CDR2 FQGNSA. The ends were cut back, 6 bases at V and 0 bases at J, with 15 bases in the middle. This CDR3 spans 15 amino acids. The source of the sample is a study of beta chain features in type 1 diabetes. Study-wide context: The number of sorted cells examined across all samples was under 130,000,000. General observations from the study: Type 1 diabetes patients had moderately but significantly shorter TCRB CDR3s in all four CD4+ subsets. In patients and controls equally, PCR might favor templates that are shorter.

About 110 mL of blood, on average, came from one heparinised draw per donor. CD45RO/CCR7/CD25/CD127/CD95/CD27 staining was used to isolate CD4+ naive, central memory, regulatory and stem cell-like memory cells by sorting. The sequence came from a man aged 25 to 40 with type 1 diabetes. Input material: naive CD4+ T cells from blood. This sequence joins TRBV7-2 and TRBJ2-7; D remains unclear. The DNA of the CDR3 is TGTGCCAGCAGACAAGGAAGGGTGAACTCCTACGAGCAGTACTTC. This sequence encodes CASRQGRVNSYEQYF.